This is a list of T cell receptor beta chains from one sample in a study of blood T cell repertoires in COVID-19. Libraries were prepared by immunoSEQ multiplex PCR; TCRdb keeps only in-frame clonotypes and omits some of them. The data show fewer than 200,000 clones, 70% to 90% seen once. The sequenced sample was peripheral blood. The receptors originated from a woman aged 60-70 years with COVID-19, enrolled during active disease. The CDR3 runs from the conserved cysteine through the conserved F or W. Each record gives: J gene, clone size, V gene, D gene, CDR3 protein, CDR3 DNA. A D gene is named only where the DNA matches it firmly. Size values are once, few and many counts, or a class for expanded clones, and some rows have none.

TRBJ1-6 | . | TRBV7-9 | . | CATLGGAVSPLHF | TGTGCCACCCTGGGGGGGGCAGTTTCACCCCTCCACTTT
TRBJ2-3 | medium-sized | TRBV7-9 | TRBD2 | CASSSWGSGGPSTDTQYF | TGTGCCAGCAGCTCGTGGGGAAGCGGGGGGCCTAGCACAGATACGCAGTATTTT
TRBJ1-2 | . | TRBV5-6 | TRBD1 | CASEGQAIYGYTF | TGTGCCAGCGAAGGACAGGCAATCTATGGCTACACCTTC
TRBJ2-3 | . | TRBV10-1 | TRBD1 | CASSLNRGPYAPSTDTQYF | TGCGCCAGCAGTTTGAACAGGGGTCCTTATGCCCCTAGCACAGATACGCAGTATTTT
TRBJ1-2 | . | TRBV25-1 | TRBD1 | CASSVGGGFGYTF | TGTGCCAGCAGTGTAGGAGGGGGCTTTGGCTACACCTTC
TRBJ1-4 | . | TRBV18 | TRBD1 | CASSPGQGSEKLFF | TGTGCCAGCTCACCTGGACAGGGAAGTGAAAAACTGTTTTTT
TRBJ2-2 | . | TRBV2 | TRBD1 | CASSELWARGYTGELFF | TGTGCCAGCAGTGAATTATGGGCCAGGGGGTACACCGGGGAGCTGTTTTTT
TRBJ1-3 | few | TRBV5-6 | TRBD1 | CASSLVGQGGGNTIYF | TGTGCCAGCAGCTTGGTGGGACAGGGAGGTGGAAACACCATATATTTT
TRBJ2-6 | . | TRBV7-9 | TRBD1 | CASGVGTGVFGANVLTF | TGTGCCAGCGGCGTAGGGACAGGGGTTTTTGGGGCCAACGTCCTGACTTTC
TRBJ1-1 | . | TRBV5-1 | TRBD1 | CASSSGQVSEAFF | TGCGCCAGCAGCTCCGGACAGGTCTCTGAAGCTTTCTTT
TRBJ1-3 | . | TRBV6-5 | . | CASSYSRGSPGNTIYF | TGTGCCAGCAGTTACTCGAGGGGGAGCCCTGGAAACACCATATATTTT
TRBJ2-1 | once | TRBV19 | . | CASSIDRGNEQFF | TGTGCCAGTAGTATAGATCGAGGGAATGAGCAGTTCTTC
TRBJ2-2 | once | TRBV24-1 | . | CATSDSLRPGTGELFF | TGTGCCACCAGTGATTCTCTCCGACCGGGCACCGGGGAGCTGTTTTTT
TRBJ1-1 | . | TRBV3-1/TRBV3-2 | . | CASSRGQSTEAFF | TGTGCCAGCAGCCGTGGACAGTCCACTGAAGCTTTCTTT
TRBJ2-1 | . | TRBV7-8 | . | CASSEGVYNEQFF | TGTGCCAGCAGCGAGGGAGTCTACAATGAGCAGTTCTTC
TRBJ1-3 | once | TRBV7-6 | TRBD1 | CASSGGQGEGNTIYF | TGTGCCAGCAGCGGGGGACAGGGCGAGGGAAACACCATATATTTT
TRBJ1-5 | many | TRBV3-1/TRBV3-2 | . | CASSPTGNRPQHF | TGTGCCAGCAGCCCCACCGGTAATCGGCCCCAGCATTTT
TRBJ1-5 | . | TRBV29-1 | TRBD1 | CSVTPGTGVGQPQHF | TGCAGCGTTACTCCGGGGACAGGGGTTGGCCAGCCCCAGCATTTT
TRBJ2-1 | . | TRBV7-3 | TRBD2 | CASSPSGSLYNEQFF | TGTGCCAGCAGCCCAAGCGGGAGCCTATACAATGAGCAGTTCTTC
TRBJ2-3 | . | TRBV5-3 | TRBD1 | CARSPKAGTGVDTQYF | TGTGCCAGAAGCCCGAAAGCCGGGACAGGGGTAGATACGCAGTATTTT
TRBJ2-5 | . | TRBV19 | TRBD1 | CASSSTGGRETQYF | TGTGCCAGTAGCTCCACAGGGGGAAGGGAGACCCAGTACTTC
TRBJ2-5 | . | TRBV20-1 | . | CSASFRNQETQYF | TGCAGTGCTAGTTTCAGGAACCAAGAGACCCAGTACTTC
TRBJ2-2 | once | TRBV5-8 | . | CASSWGDRSTGELFF | TGTGCCAGCAGCTGGGGGGACAGATCCACCGGGGAGCTGTTTTTT
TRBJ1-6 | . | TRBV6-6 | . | CASNEGTANSPLHF | TGTGCCAGCAACGAGGGGACTGCGAATTCACCCCTCCACTTT
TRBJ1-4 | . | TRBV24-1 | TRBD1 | CATSVGTGVNEKLFF | TGTGCCACCAGTGTCGGGACAGGGGTTAATGAAAAACTGTTTTTT
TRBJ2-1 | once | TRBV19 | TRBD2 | CASSIGGRAVIEQFF | TGTGCCAGTAGTATTGGTGGGAGGGCCGTTATTGAGCAGTTCTTC
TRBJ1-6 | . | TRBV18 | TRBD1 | CASSPPGQSKTLHF | TGTGCCAGCTCCCCCCCGGGACAGTCGAAGACCCTCCACTTT
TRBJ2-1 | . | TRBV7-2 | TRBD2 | CASRGLAGGFSSYNEQFF | TGTGCCAGCAGGGGACTAGCGGGAGGATTTAGCTCCTACAATGAGCAGTTCTTC
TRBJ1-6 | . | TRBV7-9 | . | CASSYQQGSSPLHF | TGTGCCAGCAGCTATCAACAGGGAAGTTCACCCCTCCACTTT
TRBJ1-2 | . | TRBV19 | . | CASIRRSGYGYTF | TGTGCCAGTATCCGTCGCAGCGGCTATGGCTACACCTTC
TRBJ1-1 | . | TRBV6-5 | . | CASSYWGSGNTEAFF | TGTGCCAGCAGTTACTGGGGAAGCGGGAACACTGAAGCTTTCTTT
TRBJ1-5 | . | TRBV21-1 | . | CASSNFAGSSNQPQHF | TGTGCCAGCAGCAACTTCGCAGGGTCGAGCAATCAGCCCCAGCATTTT
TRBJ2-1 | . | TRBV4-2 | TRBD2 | CASSRSGASYNEQFF | TGTGCCAGCAGTCGAAGCGGGGCCTCCTACAATGAGCAGTTCTTC
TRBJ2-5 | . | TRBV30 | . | CAWSLATGQRETQYF | TGTGCCTGGAGTCTCGCGACAGGCCAGCGAGAGACCCAGTACTTC
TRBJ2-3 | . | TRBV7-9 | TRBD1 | CASSPGTGKLLADTQYF | TGTGCCAGCAGCCCCGGGACAGGGAAATTATTAGCAGATACGCAGTATTTT
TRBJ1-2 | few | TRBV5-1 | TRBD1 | CASSPDRGRGYTF | TGCGCCAGCAGCCCGGACAGGGGAAGGGGCTACACCTTC
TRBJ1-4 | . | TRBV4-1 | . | CASSWTDYSVNEKLFF | TGCGCCAGCAGCTGGACAGATTACAGCGTTAATGAAAAACTGTTTTTT
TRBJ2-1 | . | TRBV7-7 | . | CASSLASGASSYNEQFF | TGTGCTAGCAGCTTAGCCAGCGGAGCTAGTTCCTACAATGAGCAGTTCTTC
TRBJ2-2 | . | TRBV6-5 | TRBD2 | CASSSGGISNTGELFF | TGTGCCAGCAGTTCCGGGGGGATTTCGAACACCGGGGAGCTGTTTTTT
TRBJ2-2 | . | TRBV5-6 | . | CASSFQGTNTGELFF | TGTGCCAGCAGCTTTCAGGGTACCAACACCGGGGAGCTGTTTTTT
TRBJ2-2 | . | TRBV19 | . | CASSVRVLNTGELFF | TGTGCCAGTAGTGTCCGGGTTCTTAACACCGGGGAGCTGTTTTTT